Below, 8 T cell receptor beta chains from the same sample are listed, as sequenced in a study of cytomegalovirus exposure and HLA in healthy donors. Primers: 60 Vbeta forward and 13 Jbeta reverse. The assay was immunoSEQ multiplex PCR, and TCRdb's table has in-frame clones only and misses some. The table records about 140,000 clones, 80% of them present only once. Sequencing was performed on PBMCs. These receptors were obtained from a male donor in good health and CMV-seropositive.

The V call is TRBV6-1, the J call TRBJ2-7, with TRBD1 identical over 10 bases. The germline V gene has CDR1 MNHNS and CDR2 SASEGT. This CDR3 is built from 14 residues. J lost 1 base, V lost 6 bases, and 3 bases had no gene match. The CDR3 DNA follows: TGTGCCAGCAGAAGGGGACAGGGGTCCTACGAGCAGTACTTC. Translating it yields CASRRGQGSYEQYF.

The chain joins TRBV11-2 to TRBJ2-7, with 8 bases fitting TRBD1. After removal of 5 bases from V and 1 base from J, the junction contained 7 bases not matched to a gene. The CDR3 has 15 amino acids. CDR1 and CDR2 from the germline V gene are SGHAT and FQNNGV. CDR3 amino acids: CASSQLTGESYEQYF. Written as DNA, the CDR3 is TGTGCCAGCAGCCAACTGACAGGGGAATCCTACGAGCAGTACTTC.

The chain employs TRBV7-8 and TRBJ2-2, with 9 bases lining up with TRBD1. This CDR3 is built from 15 residues. CDR1 is SGHVS, CDR2 FQNEAQ, per germline. V lost 5 bases, J lost 4 bases, and 5 bases stayed unmatched. CDR3: CASSLGQGSTGELFF. The CDR3 nucleotides are TGTGCCAGCAGCCTAGGACAGGGGTCCACCGGGGAGCTGTTTTTT.

CDR3 nucleotide sequence: TGTGCCAGCCGCGATGCAGGGGACGGCTACACCTTC. It codes for CASRDAGDGYTF. The rearrangement links TRBV27 to TRBJ1-2; TRBD1 is a possible D gene (6 bases). V gave up 8 bases and J gave up 8 bases, with 15 bases separating them. Per the germline V gene, CDR1 is MNHEY and CDR2 is SMNVEV (reference sequence). The CDR3 is made up of 12 amino acids.

The V gene is TRBV5-6, the J gene TRBJ1-2; 8 bases map to TRBD1. The CDR3 is 15 amino acids. V lost 5 bases, J lost 4 bases, and 10 bases stayed unmatched. Germline CDR1 is SGHDT and CDR2 is YYEEEE. This chain's CDR3 is CASRRRTGNSYGYTF. CDR3 DNA sequence: TGTGCCAGCAGAAGAAGGACAGGGAACTCCTATGGCTACACCTTC.

This chain joins TRBV29-1 and TRBJ2-7, with 9 nucleotides matching TRBD1. The germline gives CDR1 SQVTM, CDR2 ANQGSEA. The junction had 4 bases not matched to a gene; V was cut back by 6 bases and J by 4 bases. CDR3 length equals 12 residues. DNA of the CDR3: TGCAGCGTAGCGGGACAGGGTTACGAGCAGTACTTC. Translated, it gives CSVAGQGYEQYF.

The gene calls are TRBV2 and TRBJ1-1, with D possibly matching TRBD1 (6 bases). Germline CDR1 SNHLY, CDR2 FYNNEI. The V and J ends lost 2 bases and 0 bases respectively, with 25 bases between them. The CDR3 loop spans 20 amino acids. The CDR3 reads CASSESVFVIRQVMNTEAFF. The CDR3 DNA is TGTGCCAGCAGTGAATCCGTCTTCGTCATCAGACAGGTGATGAACACTGAAGCTTTCTTT. Variable domain in full (rest from reference TRBV2 and TRBJ1-1): EPEVTQTPSHQVTQMGQEVILRCVPISNHLYFYWYRQILGQKVEFLVSFYNNEISEKSEIFDDQFSVERPDGSNFTLKIRSTKLEDSAMYFCASSESVFVIRQVMNTEAFFGQGTRLTVV.

The rearrangement uses TRBV30 and TRBJ1-1; a possible D gene is TRBD1 (6 bases). V gave up 3 bases and J gave up 2 bases, with 10 bases separating them. CDR1 and CDR2 (germline): GTSNPN, SVGIG (reference sequence). This CDR3 spans 13 amino acids. CDR3 nucleotides: TGTGCCTGGAGCGGACAGATCAACACTGAAGCTTTCTTT. Amino acids: CAWSGQINTEAFF.